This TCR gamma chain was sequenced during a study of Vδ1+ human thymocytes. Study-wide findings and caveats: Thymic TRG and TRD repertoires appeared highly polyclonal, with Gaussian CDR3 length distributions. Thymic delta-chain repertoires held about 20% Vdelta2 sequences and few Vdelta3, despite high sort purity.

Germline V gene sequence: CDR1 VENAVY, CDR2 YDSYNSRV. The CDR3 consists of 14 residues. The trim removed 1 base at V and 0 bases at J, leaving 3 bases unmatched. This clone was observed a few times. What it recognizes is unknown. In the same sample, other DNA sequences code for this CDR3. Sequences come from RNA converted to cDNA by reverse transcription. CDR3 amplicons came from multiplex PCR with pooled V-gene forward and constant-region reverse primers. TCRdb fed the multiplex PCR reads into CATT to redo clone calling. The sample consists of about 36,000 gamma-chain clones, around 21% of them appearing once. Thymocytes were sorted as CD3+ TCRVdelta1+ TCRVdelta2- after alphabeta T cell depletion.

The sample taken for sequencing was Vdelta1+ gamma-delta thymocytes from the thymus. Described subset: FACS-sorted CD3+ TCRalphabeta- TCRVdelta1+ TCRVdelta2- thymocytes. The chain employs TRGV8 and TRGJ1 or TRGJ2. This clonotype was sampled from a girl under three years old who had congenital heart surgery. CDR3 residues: CATWDRRNYYKKLF. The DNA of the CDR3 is TGTGCCACCTGGGATAGAAGGAATTATTATAAGAAACTCTTT.